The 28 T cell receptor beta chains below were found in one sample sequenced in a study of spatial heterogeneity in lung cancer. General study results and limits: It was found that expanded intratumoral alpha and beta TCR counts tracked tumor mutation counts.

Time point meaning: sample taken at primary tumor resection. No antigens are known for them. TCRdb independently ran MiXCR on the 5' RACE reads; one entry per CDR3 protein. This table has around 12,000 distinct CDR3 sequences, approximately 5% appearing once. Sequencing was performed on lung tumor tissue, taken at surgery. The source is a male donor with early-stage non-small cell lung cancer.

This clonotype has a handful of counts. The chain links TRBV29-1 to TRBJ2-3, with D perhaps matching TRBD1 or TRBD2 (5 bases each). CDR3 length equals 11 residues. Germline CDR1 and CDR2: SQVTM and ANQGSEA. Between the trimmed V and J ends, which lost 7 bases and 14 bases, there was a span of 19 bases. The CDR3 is CSALGDGRRYF. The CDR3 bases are TGCAGCGCCCTAGGGGACGGGCGCCGGTATTTT.

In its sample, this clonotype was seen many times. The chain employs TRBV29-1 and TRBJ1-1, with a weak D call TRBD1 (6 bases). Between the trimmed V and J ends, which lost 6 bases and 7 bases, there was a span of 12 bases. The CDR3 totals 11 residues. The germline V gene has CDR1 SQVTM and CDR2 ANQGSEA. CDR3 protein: CSVDDRFEAFF. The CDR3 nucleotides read TGCAGCGTCGACGACAGGTTTGAAGCTTTCTTT.

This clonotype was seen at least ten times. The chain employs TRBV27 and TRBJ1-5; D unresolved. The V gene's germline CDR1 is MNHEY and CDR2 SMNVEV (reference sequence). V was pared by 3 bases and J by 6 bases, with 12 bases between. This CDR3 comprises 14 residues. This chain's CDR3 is CASSFAAIGQPQHF. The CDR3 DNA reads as TGTGCCAGCAGTTTCGCGGCGATCGGTCAGCCCCAGCATTTT.

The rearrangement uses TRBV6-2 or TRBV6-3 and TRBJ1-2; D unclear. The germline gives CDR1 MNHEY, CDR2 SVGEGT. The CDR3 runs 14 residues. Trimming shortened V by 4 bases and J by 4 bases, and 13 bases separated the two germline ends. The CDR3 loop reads CASSLLAEPYGYTF. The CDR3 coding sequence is TGTGCCAGCAGTTTACTCGCAGAGCCCTATGGCTACACCTTC.

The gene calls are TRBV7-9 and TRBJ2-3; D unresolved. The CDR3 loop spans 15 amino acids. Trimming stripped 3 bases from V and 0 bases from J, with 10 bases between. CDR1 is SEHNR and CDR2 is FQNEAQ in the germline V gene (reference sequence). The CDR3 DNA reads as TGTGCCAGCAGCTTTATATCCGCTAGCACAGATACGCAGTATTTT. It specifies CASSFISASTDTQYF.

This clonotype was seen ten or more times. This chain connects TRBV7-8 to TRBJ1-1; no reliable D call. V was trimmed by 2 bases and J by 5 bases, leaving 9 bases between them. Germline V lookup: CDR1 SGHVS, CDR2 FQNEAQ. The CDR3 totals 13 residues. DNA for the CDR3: TGTGCCAGCAGCTTATACACAGATACTGAAGCTTTCTTT. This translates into CASSLYTDTEAFF.

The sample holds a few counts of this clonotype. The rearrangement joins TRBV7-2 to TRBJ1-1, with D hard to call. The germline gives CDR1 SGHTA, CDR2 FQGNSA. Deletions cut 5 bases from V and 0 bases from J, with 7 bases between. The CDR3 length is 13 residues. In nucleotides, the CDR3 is TGTGCCAGCAGCCTGGAAATGAACACTGAAGCTTTCTTT. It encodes CASSLEMNTEAFF. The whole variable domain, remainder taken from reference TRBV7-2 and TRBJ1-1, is GAGVSQSPSNKVTEKGKDVELRCDPISGHTALYWYRQSLGQGLEFLIYFQGNSAPDKSGLPSDRFSAERTGGSVSTLTIQRTQQEDSAVYLCASSLEMNTEAFFGQGTRLTVV.

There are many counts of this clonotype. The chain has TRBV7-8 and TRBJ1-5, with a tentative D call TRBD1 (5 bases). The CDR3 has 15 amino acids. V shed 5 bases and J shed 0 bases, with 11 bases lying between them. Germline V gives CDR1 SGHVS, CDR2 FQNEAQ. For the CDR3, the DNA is TGTGCCAGCAGCCCGACAGACATTAGCAATCAGCCCCAGCATTTT. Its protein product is CASSPTDISNQPQHF.

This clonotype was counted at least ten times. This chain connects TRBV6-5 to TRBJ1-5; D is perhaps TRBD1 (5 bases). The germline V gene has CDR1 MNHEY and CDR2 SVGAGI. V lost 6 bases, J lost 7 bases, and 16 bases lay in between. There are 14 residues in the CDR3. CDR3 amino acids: CASRPWGSLQPQHF. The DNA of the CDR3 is TGTGCCAGCAGGCCCTGGGGGTCCCTACAGCCCCAGCATTTT.

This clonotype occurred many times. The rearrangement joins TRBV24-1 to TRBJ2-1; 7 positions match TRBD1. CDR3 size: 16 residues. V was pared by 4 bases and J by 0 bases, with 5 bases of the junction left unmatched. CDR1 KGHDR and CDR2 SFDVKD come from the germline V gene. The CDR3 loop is CATSDPTGSSYNEQFF. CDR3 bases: TGTGCCACCAGTGACCCGACAGGGAGCTCCTACAATGAGCAGTTCTTC.

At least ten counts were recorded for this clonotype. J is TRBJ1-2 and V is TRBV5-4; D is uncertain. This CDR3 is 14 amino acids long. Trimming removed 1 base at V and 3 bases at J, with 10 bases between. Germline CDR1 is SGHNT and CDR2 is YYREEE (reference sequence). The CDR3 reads CASSLFAGDYGYTF. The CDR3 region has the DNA TGTGCCAGCAGCTTGTTCGCCGGAGACTATGGCTACACCTTC.

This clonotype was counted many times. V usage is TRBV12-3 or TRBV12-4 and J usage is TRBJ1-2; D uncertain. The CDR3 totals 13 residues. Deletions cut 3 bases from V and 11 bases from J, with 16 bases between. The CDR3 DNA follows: TGTGCCAGCAGTTTTCTGGGAGCAGGACCGTACACCTTC. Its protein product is CASSFLGAGPYTF.

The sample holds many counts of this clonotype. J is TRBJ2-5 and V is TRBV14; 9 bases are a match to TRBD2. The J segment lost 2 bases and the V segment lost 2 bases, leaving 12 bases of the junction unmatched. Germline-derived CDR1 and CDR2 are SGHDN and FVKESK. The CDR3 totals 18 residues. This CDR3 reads CASSQPSGLAELQETQYF. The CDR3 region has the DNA TGTGCCAGCAGCCAACCTTCGGGACTAGCCGAACTTCAAGAGACCCAGTACTTC.

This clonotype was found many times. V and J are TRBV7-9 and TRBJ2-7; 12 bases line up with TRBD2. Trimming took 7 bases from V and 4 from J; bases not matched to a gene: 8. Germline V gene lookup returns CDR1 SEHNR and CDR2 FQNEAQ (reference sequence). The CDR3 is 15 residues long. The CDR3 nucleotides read TGTGCCAGCACCGGTCTAGCGGGGGGGCGGTACGAGCAGTACTTC. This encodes CASTGLAGGRYEQYF.

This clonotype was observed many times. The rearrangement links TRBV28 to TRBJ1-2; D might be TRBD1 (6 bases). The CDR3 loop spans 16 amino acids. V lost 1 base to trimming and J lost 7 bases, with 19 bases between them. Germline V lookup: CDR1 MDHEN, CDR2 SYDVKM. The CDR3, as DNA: TGTGCCAGCAGTTTATCAGGGGTCTCACCGGGGCGTGGCTACACCTTC. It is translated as CASSLSGVSPGRGYTF.

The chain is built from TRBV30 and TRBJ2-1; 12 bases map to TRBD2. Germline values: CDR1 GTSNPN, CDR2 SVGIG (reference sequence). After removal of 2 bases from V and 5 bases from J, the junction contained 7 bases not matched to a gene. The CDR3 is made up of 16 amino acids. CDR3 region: CAWSPRRTSGNNEQFF. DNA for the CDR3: TGTGCCTGGAGTCCCCGGAGGACTAGCGGGAACAATGAGCAGTTCTTC.

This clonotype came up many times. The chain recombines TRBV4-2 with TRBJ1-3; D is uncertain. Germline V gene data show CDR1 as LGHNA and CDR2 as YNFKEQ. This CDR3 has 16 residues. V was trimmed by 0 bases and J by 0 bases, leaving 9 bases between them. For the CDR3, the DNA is TGTGCCAGCAGCCAAGACGCAACCTACTCTGGAAACACCATATATTTT. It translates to CASSQDATYSGNTIYF.

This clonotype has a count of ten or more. The CDR3 region is CASSVRGSSYNEQFF. In DNA form, the CDR3 reads TGTGCCAGCAGCGTCCGGGGGAGCTCCTACAATGAGCAGTTCTTC. This chain links TRBV7-9 with TRBJ2-1; D might be TRBD2 (6 bases). V gave up 5 bases and J gave up 0 bases, with 11 bases separating them. The germline gives CDR1 SEHNR, CDR2 FQNEAQ (reference sequence). The CDR3 covers 15 residues.

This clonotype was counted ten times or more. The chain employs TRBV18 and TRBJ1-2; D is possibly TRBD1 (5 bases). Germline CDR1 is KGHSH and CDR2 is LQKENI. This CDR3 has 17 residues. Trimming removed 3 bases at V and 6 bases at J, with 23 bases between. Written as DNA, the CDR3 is TGTGCCAGCTCACCTTGGGACGGTGGACTTCCCAAAGATGGCTACACCTTC. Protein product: CASSPWDGGLPKDGYTF.

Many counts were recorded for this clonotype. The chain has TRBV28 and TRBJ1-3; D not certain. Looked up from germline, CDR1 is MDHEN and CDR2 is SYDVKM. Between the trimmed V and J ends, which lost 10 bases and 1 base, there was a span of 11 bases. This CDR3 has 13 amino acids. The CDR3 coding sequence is TGTGCCACAGCAAAAGGATCTGGAAACACCATATATTTT. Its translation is CATAKGSGNTIYF.

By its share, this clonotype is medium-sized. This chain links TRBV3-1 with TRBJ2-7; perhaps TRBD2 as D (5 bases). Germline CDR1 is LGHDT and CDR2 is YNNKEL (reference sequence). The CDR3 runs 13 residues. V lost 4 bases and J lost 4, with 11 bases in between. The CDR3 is CASSLGRGYEQYV. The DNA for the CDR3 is TGTGCCAGCAGCCTTGGGAGAGGATACGAGCAGTACGTC.

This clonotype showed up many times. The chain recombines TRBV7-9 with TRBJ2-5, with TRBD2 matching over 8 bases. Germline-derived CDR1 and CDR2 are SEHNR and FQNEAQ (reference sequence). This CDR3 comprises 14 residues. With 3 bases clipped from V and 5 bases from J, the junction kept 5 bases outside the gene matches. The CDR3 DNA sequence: TGTGCCAGCAGCTTTAGCGGGGAATTGGAGACCCAGTACTTC. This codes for CASSFSGELETQYF.

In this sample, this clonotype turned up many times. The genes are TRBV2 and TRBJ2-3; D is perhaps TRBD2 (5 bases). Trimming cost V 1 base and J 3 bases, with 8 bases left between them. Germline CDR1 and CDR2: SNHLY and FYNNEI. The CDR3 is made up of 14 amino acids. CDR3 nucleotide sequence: TGTGCCAGCAGTGAAGGGTCGGGGACAGATACGCAGTATTTT. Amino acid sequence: CASSEGSGTDTQYF.

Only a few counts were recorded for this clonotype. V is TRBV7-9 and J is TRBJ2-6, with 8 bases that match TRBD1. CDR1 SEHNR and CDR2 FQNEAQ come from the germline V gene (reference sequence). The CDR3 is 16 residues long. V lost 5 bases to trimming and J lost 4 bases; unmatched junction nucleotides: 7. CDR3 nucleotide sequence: TGTGCCAGCAGCACCGGACAGGGAGAAGGGGCCAACGTCCTGACTTTC. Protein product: CASSTGQGEGANVLTF.

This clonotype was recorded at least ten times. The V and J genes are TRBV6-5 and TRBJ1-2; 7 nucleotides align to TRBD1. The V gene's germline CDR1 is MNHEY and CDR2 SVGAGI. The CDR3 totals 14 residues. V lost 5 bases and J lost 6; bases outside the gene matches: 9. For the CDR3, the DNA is TGTGCCAGCAGTCTCCAGGGGGGGGCTGATGGCTACACCTTC. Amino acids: CASSLQGGADGYTF.

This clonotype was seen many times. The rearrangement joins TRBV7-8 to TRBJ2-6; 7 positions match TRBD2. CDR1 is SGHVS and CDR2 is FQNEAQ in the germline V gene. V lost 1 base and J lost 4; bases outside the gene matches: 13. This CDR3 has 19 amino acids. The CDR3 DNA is TGTGCCAGCAGCTTAGGATCCCTGGGAGGGGCGAAAGGGGCCAACGTCCTGACTTTC. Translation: CASSLGSLGGAKGANVLTF.

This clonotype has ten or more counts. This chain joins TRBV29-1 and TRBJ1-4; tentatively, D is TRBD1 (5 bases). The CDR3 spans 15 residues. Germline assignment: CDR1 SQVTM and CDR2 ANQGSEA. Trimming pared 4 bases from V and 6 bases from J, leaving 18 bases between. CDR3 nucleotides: TGCAGCGTTGCAGGGACCGTCCCTGGGGATGAAAAACTGTTTTTT. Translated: CSVAGTVPGDEKLFF.

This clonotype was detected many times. The CDR3 bases are TGCAGTGCTAGAGGCCGGCCGGGGCTAAGCACAGATACGCAGTATTTT. This translates into CSARGRPGLSTDTQYF. V usage is TRBV20-1 and J usage is TRBJ2-3; D is perhaps TRBD1 or TRBD2 (5 bases each). Germline V lookup: CDR1 DFQATT, CDR2 SNEGSKA (reference sequence). The CDR3 loop spans 16 amino acids. V was cut by 1 base and J by 0 bases, with 14 bases left in between.